These T cell receptor beta chains were read from a single sample in a study of molecular identifiers for immune sequencing clone quantification. One entry per CDR3 protein, called by TCRdb with MiXCR from the PCR reads. The sample lists about 640,000 distinct CDR3 sequences, roughly 21% occurring once. The sequenced sample was naive CD8+ T cells from blood, with Jurkat cell RNA spiked in. The receptor source for this set is a human donor in good health. Some libraries in this study had Jurkat cell RNA spiked in. Both conserved end residues are part of each CDR3. A D gene is named only where the DNA matches it firmly.

J,length,D,V,CDR3
TRBJ2-7,15,-,TRBV5-6,CASSLSLVGRYEQYF
TRBJ2-7,14,-,TRBV5-1,CASSLDRLPYEQYF
TRBJ2-7,17,TRBD2,TRBV5-5,CASSLGSWGLADYEQYF
TRBJ1-1,12,-,TRBV6-5,CASSLGGDEAFF
TRBJ1-6,14,-,TRBV28,CASNGGGYNSPLHF
TRBJ2-2,16,TRBD1,TRBV2,CASHMGGTGSTGELFF
TRBJ1-5,19,-,TRBV21-1,CASSKDDRRSLNSNRPQHF
TRBJ2-7,15,-,TRBV7-6,CASSTGWGATYEQYF
TRBJ2-7,14,TRBD1,TRBV5-1,CASSLDRGAYEQYF
TRBJ2-1,13,-,TRBV7-3,CASSSVGLNEEFF
TRBJ1-3,16,-,TRBV2,CASIGTSTGSGNTIYF
TRBJ2-7,13,-,TRBV4-3,CTSSQEVGYEQYF
TRBJ2-4,13,-,TRBV7-9,CASSPTVGNIQYF
TRBJ2-2,16,TRBD1,TRBV3-1,CASSPLTGGGTGELFF
TRBJ1-2,14,-,TRBV12-3/TRBV12-4,CASSLGGSDYGYTF
TRBJ2-1,15,TRBD2,TRBV6-2/TRBV6-3,CASSYPGGELGEQFF
TRBJ1-1,15,-,TRBV4-1,CASSQRGTLNTEAFF